Below are 18 T cell receptor beta chains sequenced from a single sample in a study of shared T cell receptors in the human thymus. Data came from immunoSEQ multiplex PCR; TCRdb stores just in-frame clones and leaves some out. The table has about 380,000 clones, approximately 95% seen once. Sample: thymocytes. All receptors come from a human donor.

The V call is TRBV11-2, the J call TRBJ2-7, with 7 bases identical to TRBD1. This CDR3 is built from 13 residues. The germline CDR1 and CDR2 sequences are SGHAT and FQNNGV. Trimming cost V 6 bases and J 1 base; bases outside gene matches: 3. Here the CDR3 DNA reads TGTGCCAGCAGGCCACAGGGGTCCTACGAGCAGTACTTC. It encodes CASRPQGSYEQYF.

The chain's CDR3 is CASTFSGANKRDEQYF. The CDR3 DNA reads TGTGCCAGCACTTTTTCGGGGGCCAATAAGCGGGACGAGCAGTACTTC. The chain has TRBV28 and TRBJ2-7; the D call may be TRBD1 or TRBD2 (6 bases each). CDR3 length: 16 amino acids. Per germline, CDR1 MDHEN and CDR2 SYDVKM. V lost 7 bases and J 5 bases, leaving 24 bases between the germline ends.

V usage is TRBV4-2 and J usage is TRBJ2-1; 10 nucleotides align to TRBD2. This CDR3 region has 16 residues. Germline-derived CDR1 and CDR2 are LGHNA and YNFKEQ. The trim removed 1 base at V and 7 bases at J, leaving 7 bases unmatched. The CDR3 spells CASSQGLAGEENEQFF. The CDR3 DNA reads TGTGCCAGCAGCCAAGGGCTAGCGGGAGAGGAAAATGAGCAGTTCTTC.

The genes are TRBV10-3 and TRBJ1-2; tentatively, D is TRBD1 (5 bases). The length of the CDR3 is 14 residues. The germline gives CDR1 ENHRY, CDR2 SYGVKD. V dropped 2 bases and J dropped 2 bases, with 9 bases sitting between them. CDR3 sequence reads: CAISEGGINYGYTF. DNA of the CDR3: TGTGCCATCAGTGAGGGGGGTATAAACTATGGCTACACCTTC.

Only one count was recorded for this clone. This chain connects TRBV11-2 to TRBJ2-2; 15 nucleotides match TRBD2. J was trimmed by 6 bases and V by 5 bases; bases with no gene match: 10. CDR1 and CDR2 from the germline V gene are SGHAT and FQNNGV. The CDR3 is 18 residues long. The CDR3 DNA reads TGTGCCAGCAGCGAACCTCCCAGGACTAGCGGGAGGGCCGGGGAGCTGTTTTTT. Translation gives CASSEPPRTSGRAGELFF. Full variable domain (missing parts from reference TRBV11-2 and TRBJ2-2): EAGVAQSPRYKIIEKRQSVAFWCNPISGHATLYWYQQILGQGPKLLIQFQNNGVVDDSQLPKDRFSAERLKGVDSTLKIQPAKLEDSAVYLCASSEPPRTSGRAGELFFGEGSRLTVL.

The chain links TRBV4-1 to TRBJ1-2; 9 nucleotides line up with TRBD1. Germline V gene data show CDR1 as MGHRA and CDR2 as YSYEKL. There are 17 residues in the CDR3. The V gene end was trimmed by 4 bases and the J gene end by 8 bases; junction bases not matched to a gene: 17. The CDR3 DNA is TGCGCCAGCAGCCTCGTCTTAACCGGGACAGGGAGGAGAGGCTACACCTTC. Residues: CASSLVLTGTGRRGYTF.

The rearrangement joins TRBV27 to TRBJ2-1; maybe TRBD2 (6 bases). The CDR3 covers 16 residues. Germline V gene sequence: CDR1 MNHEY, CDR2 SMNVEV (reference sequence). V was clipped by 4 bases and J by 8 bases, with 21 bases between them. The CDR3 DNA reads as TGTGCCAGCAGTTCCGCTCCGGGAGAGGGCCTCGATGAGCAGTTCTTC. This translates into CASSSAPGEGLDEQFF.

The J gene is TRBJ2-3, the V gene TRBV7-9; 10 nucleotides match TRBD1. The CDR3 contains 19 residues. Germline assignment: CDR1 SEHNR and CDR2 FQNEAQ (reference sequence). With V trimmed by 1 base and J by 4 bases, 14 bases remained unmatched. CDR3 bases: TGTGCCAGCAGCTTAGTAGATGGAGACAGGGGGCTTAGGGCAGATACGCAGTATTTT. Amino acids: CASSLVDGDRGLRADTQYF.

DNA of the CDR3: TGTGCCAGCAGCACTCCCCTACCGGGACAGGGAGGAGGAGAGCAGTACTTC. Its protein product is CASSTPLPGQGGGEQYF. The rearrangement links TRBV21-1 to TRBJ2-7; the table assigns TRBD1, which was not confirmed against the DNA. TRBV21-1 is assigned pseudogene status. CDR3 size: 17 residues.

This chain uses TRBV6-5 with TRBJ1-1; possibly TRBD1 for D (6 bases). V lost 7 bases, J lost 3 bases, and 12 bases lay in between. The CDR3 runs 13 residues. Germline V CDR1 and CDR2: MNHEY, SVGAGI. The CDR3 DNA sequence: TGTGCCAGCATTAGGGGGAAGGACACTGAAGCTTTCTTT. Translated, it gives CASIRGKDTEAFF.

V usage is TRBV6-1 and J usage is TRBJ2-7, with no clear D. This CDR3 has 12 amino acids. Germline CDR1 reads MNHNS; CDR2 reads SASEGT. Trimming removed 6 bases at V and 7 bases at J, with 13 bases between. The CDR3 region has the DNA TGTGCCAGCAGGGCCCAGCGAGGTGAGCAGTACTTC. It translates to CASRAQRGEQYF.

V usage is TRBV19 and J usage is TRBJ2-3; D is uncertain. Germline CDR1 LNHDA, CDR2 SQIVND (reference sequence). This CDR3 is 18 amino acids long. V was pared by 3 bases and J by 2 bases, with 21 bases between. The CDR3 DNA sequence: TGTGCCAGTAGTATGGGTAGATACGGGCTAGGCACCACAGATACGCAGTATTTT. It codes for CASSMGRYGLGTTDTQYF.

CDR3 in DNA: TGTGCCAGCAGCCAAGGGGCCGCAACCCCCCAGCATTTT. Its protein is CASSQGAATPQHF. The chain links TRBV14 to TRBJ1-5; no definite D call. The germline CDR1 and CDR2 sequences are SGHDN and FVKESK. V lost 1 base and J 10 bases, leaving 11 bases between the germline ends. The CDR3 covers 13 residues.

CDR3 sequence (DNA): TGTGCCAGCAGCCCTAAACTAGCGGGAGGGCCAGAGACCCAGTACTTC. Its translation: CASSPKLAGGPETQYF. The gene calls are TRBV9 and TRBJ2-5; 13 positions match TRBD2. The CDR3 sequence is 16 residues long. The germline gives CDR1 SGDLS, CDR2 YYNGEE. Germline trimming cut 4 bases from V and 4 bases from J; bases unmatched to any gene: 7.

This clone was detected once. The chain recombines TRBV4-3 with TRBJ1-3; D possibly corresponds to TRBD1 (6 bases). From germline, CDR1 is LGHNA and CDR2 YSLEER. V lost 0 bases and J 3 bases, leaving 9 bases between the germline ends. The CDR3 is made up of 15 amino acids. DNA of the CDR3: TGCGCCAGCAGCCAAGAAAGGGGGTATGGAAACACCATATATTTT. Amino acids: CASSQERGYGNTIYF.

V usage is TRBV4-3 and J usage is TRBJ2-7, with D perhaps TRBD2 (5 bases). Germline CDR1 reads LGHNA; CDR2 reads YSLEER. With 4 bases removed from V and 2 bases from J, the gap between germline ends came to 18 bases. CDR3 size: 16 residues. The CDR3 nucleotides are TGCGCCAGCAGCCCCCAAGCGGTCCAGCCCCCCTACGAGCAGTACTTC. Residues: CASSPQAVQPPYEQYF.

The rearrangement uses TRBV7-3 and TRBJ2-7; 16 nucleotides align to TRBD2. This CDR3 has 19 residues. V shed 5 bases and J 0 bases; nucleotides not matched to a gene: 10. Germline CDR1 and CDR2: SGHTA and FQGTGA. The CDR3 here is CASSGTSGRGTDDSYEQYF. CDR3 sequence (DNA): TGTGCCAGCAGCGGGACTAGCGGGAGGGGCACCGACGACTCCTACGAGCAGTACTTC.

V usage is TRBV7-2 and J usage is TRBJ2-5, with 9 nucleotides matching TRBD2. After removal of 0 bases from V and 0 bases from J, the junction contained 8 bases not matched to a gene. Per the germline V gene, CDR1 is SGHTA and CDR2 is FQGNSA. The CDR3 sequence is 18 residues long. The CDR3 loop is CASSLAQGGRGNQETQYF. The CDR3 DNA reads as TGTGCCAGCAGCTTAGCGCAGGGCGGGAGGGGGAACCAAGAGACCCAGTACTTC.